The next 13 T cell receptor beta chains were all read from a single sample in a study of early T cells in non-severe SARS-CoV-2 infection. TCRdb itself ran the 5' RACE reads through MiXCR, one entry per CDR3 protein. The data hold tens of thousands of distinct CDR3 sequences, with over 4% observed a single time. Sequencing used whole blood. Source of these receptors: an adult who was a healthcare worker with PCR-confirmed SARS-CoV-2 infection or an uninfected control (not recorded which).

At least ten counts were recorded for this clonotype. The V gene is TRBV20-1, the J gene TRBJ2-5; D is unclear. This CDR3 is built from 11 residues. CDR1 is DFQATT, CDR2 SNEGSKA, per germline (reference sequence). The CDR3, as DNA: TGCAGCCCCCGCAGACAAGAGACCCAGTACTTC. Protein product: CSPRRQETQYF.

The V call is TRBV19, the J call TRBJ2-7, with D maybe TRBD1 (5 bases). CDR1 and CDR2 from the germline V gene are LNHDA and SQIVND (reference sequence). Trimming stripped 3 bases from V and 0 bases from J, with 9 bases between. The CDR3 runs to 14 residues. This CDR3 reads CASSITGNSYEQYF. For the CDR3, the DNA is TGTGCCAGTAGTATCACAGGTAACTCCTACGAGCAGTACTTC.

This clonotype has at least ten counts. V is TRBV7-2 and J is TRBJ1-4; D ambiguous. CDR1 is SGHTA, CDR2 FQGNSA, per germline. CDR3 length: 17 amino acids. Trimming shortened V by 6 bases and J by 0 bases, and 17 bases separated the two germline ends. CDR3 loop: CASRLGPTGATNEKLFF. CDR3 coding DNA: TGTGCCAGCAGACTTGGACCCACGGGAGCAACTAATGAAAAACTGTTTTTT.

The chain couples TRBV20-1 to TRBJ1-1; D is undetermined. The V gene's germline CDR1 is DFQATT and CDR2 SNEGSKA (reference sequence). Trimming removed 5 bases at V and 2 bases at J, with 18 bases between. The CDR3 runs 15 residues. The CDR3 sequence: CSASRSWSVNTEAFF. The CDR3 nucleotides read TGCAGTGCTTCTAGGAGCTGGTCCGTAAACACTGAAGCTTTCTTT.

This clonotype was seen a handful of times. This rearrangement joins TRBV10-1 to TRBJ1-6, with unresolved D. Trimming stripped 3 bases from V and 10 bases from J, with 10 bases between. This CDR3 comprises 13 residues. Germline assignment: CDR1 WNHNN and CDR2 SYGVQD (reference sequence). The CDR3 loop reads CASSDDRRSPLHF. Written as DNA, the CDR3 is TGCGCCAGCAGTGACGATCGGAGATCACCCCTCCACTTT.

This clonotype was observed many times. The gene calls are TRBV24-1 and TRBJ1-3; D unresolved. From germline, CDR1 is KGHDR and CDR2 SFDVKD. The length of the CDR3 is 13 residues. Trimming took 3 bases from V and 7 from J, leaving 9 bases between them. CDR3 region: CATSDPGHNTIYF. The CDR3 DNA is TGTGCCACCAGTGATCCCGGCCATAACACCATATATTTT.

This clonotype has at least ten counts. This CDR3 is CASSLEVLNEKLFF. CDR3 coding DNA: TGTGCCAGCAGCTTAGAAGTATTAAATGAAAAACTGTTTTTT. V and J are TRBV11-2 and TRBJ1-4; D unclear. V lost 0 bases, J lost 5 bases, and 7 bases lay in between. The CDR3 covers 14 residues. The germline V gene encodes CDR1 SGHAT and CDR2 FQNNGV.

The table lists this clonotype with many counts. This rearrangement joins TRBV28 to TRBJ2-5; 8 nucleotides line up with TRBD2. Trimming at V came to 5 bases and at J to 5 bases, leaving 16 bases not matched to a gene. From germline, CDR1 is MDHEN and CDR2 SYDVKM. This CDR3 has 17 amino acids. The CDR3: CASSVPLRTSREETQYF. Written as DNA, the CDR3 is TGTGCCAGCAGTGTTCCCCTCCGGACTAGCCGCGAGGAGACCCAGTACTTC.

This clonotype showed up many times. The chain links TRBV7-9 to TRBJ1-3; maybe TRBD1 (5 bases). The CDR3 extends over 16 amino acids. With 6 bases removed from V and 4 bases from J, the gap between germline ends came to 19 bases. The germline gives CDR1 SEHNR, CDR2 FQNEAQ (reference sequence). CDR3 sequence: CASSFVPRETGNTIYF. The CDR3 nucleotides read TGTGCCAGCAGTTTTGTCCCCAGGGAAACGGGAAACACCATATATTTT.

The rearrangement links TRBV6-5 to TRBJ1-5, with 7 bases lining up with TRBD1. Trimming cost V 6 bases and J 3 bases; bases outside gene matches: 5. The CDR3 sequence is 14 residues long. CDR1 and CDR2 (germline): MNHEY, SVGAGI. The CDR3 DNA reads TGTGCCAGCAGCTCGGACAGGTTCAATCAGCCCCAGCATTTT. Its translation is CASSSDRFNQPQHF.

The sample holds many counts of this clonotype. This chain joins TRBV2 and TRBJ1-3; 10 bases agree with TRBD1. The CDR3 loop spans 14 amino acids. CDR1 and CDR2 (germline): SNHLY, FYNNEI. J lost 4 bases, V lost 5 bases, and 2 bases had no gene match. This CDR3 is CASSWGQGGNTIYF. CDR3 nucleotide sequence: TGTGCCAGCAGTTGGGGACAGGGGGGAAACACCATATATTTT.

This clonotype has at least ten counts. The chain employs TRBV20-1 and TRBJ2-7, with 9 bases lining up with TRBD2. The CDR3 runs to 14 residues. Trimming cost V 1 base and J 3 bases; bases outside gene matches: 4. The germline V gene has CDR1 DFQATT and CDR2 SNEGSKA (reference sequence). CDR3 region: CSARVSGGLYEQYF. The DNA for the CDR3 is TGCAGTGCTAGAGTTAGCGGGGGACTCTACGAGCAGTACTTC.

The sample holds a few counts of this clonotype. This chain uses TRBV12-3 or TRBV12-4 with TRBJ2-6, with TRBD1 as a possible D gene (6 bases). The CDR3 has 17 amino acids. The ends were cut back, 8 bases at V and 1 base at J, with 18 bases in the middle. As DNA, the CDR3 is TGTGCCAGCCGGGGAACAGGGTCTGGGTCTGGGGCCAACGTCCTGACTTTC. This gives the protein CASRGTGSGSGANVLTF.